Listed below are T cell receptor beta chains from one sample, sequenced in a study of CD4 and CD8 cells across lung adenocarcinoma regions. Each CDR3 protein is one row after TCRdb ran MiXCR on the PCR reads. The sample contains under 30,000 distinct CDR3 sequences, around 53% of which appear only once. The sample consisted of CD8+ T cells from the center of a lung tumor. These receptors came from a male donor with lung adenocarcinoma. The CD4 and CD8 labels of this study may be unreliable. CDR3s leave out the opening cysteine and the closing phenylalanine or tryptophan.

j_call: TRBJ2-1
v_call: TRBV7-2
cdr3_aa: ASSTGTSGEQF

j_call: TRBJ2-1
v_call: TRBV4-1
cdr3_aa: ASSQAYGGSSYNEQF

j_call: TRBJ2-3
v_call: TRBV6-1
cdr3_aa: ACAGAGSRDQDTQY

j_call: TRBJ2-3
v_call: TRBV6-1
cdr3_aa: ASSERWGSGGLDTQY

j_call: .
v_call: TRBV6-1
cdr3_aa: ASKVTSSYEQF

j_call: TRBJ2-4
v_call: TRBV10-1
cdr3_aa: ASSAGRLSRAQEIQY

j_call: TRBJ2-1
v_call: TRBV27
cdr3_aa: ASTGDYPPEQF

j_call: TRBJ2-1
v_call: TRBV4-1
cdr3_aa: ASSQEGTSPGEQF

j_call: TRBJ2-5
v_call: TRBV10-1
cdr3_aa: ARLGQEETQY

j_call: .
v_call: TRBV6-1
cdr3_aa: AGGNVGLEPETQY

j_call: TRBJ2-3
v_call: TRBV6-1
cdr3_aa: ASSPIWPGLAGGDTQY

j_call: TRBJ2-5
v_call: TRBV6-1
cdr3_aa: ASNGGGEGGTDTQY

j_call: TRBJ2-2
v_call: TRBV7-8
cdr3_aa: ASSLIRGELF

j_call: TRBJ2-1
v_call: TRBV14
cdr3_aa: ASSQGFVLPGLVAGTYNEQF

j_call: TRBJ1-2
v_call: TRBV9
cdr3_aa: ASSEGGQIYGYT

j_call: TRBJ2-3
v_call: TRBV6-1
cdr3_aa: ASSDTSDTQY

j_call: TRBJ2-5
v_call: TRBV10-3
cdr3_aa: AISEPPGTGGTKETQY

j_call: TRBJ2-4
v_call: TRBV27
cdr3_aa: ASSSGLQGKDIQY

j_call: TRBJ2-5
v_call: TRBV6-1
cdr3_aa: AGGEGGWDQEIQY

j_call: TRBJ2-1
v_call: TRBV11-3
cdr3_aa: ASSLGGTVYNEQF

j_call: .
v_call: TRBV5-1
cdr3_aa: ASAQGVNTDTQY

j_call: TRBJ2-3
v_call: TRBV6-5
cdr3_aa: ASSSGQGASTETQY